This T cell receptor beta chain was documented in a study of blood T cells in healthy people across ages (dated by TCRdb to about 2015). The study in broad terms: In model experiments, roughly one uniquely barcoded TCR beta cDNA molecule per two T cells was captured by template switching. To track age-related changes in TCR beta repertoire diversity, the study relied on deep sequencing normalized with unique cDNA molecular identifiers. Donors were grouped into four age groups: young (average roughly 15 years), middle-aged (approximately 41), aged (about 59) and long-lived (around 80). To avoid experimental bias, donors of different ages were distributed randomly across sequencing lanes. Using the same blood draw, the study looked at two additional independent replicas of 1 million unique cDNA reads for two donors, one aged 18 to 29 and the other aged 80 or older. What the authors observed across the whole study: Observed TCR beta diversity correlated strongly with the percentage of naive T cells measured by flow cytometry. Observed TCR beta diversity per million T cells fell roughly linearly with age, and a significant reduction was already apparent by age roughly 40. Bulk unsorted PBMC profiling prevented conclusive comparison of naive and antigen-experienced compartments. The CMV infection status of donors was not known, potentially confounding age-related changes in expanded clonotypes. Compared with the aged group, the long-lived group had more naive CD4+ T cells, fewer expanded clones and increased TCR diversity, a pattern suggesting age selection. Estimates of total diversity based on one million sequenced T cells were regarded as lower bounds and as underestimates.

Donors were 35 to 40 systemically healthy Caucasian individuals from Russia aged roughly 6 to 100 years. Approximately 9.3 milliliters of peripheral blood were collected from each donor into EDTA-treated Vacutainer tubes. Ficoll-Paque density-gradient centrifugation was used to isolate PBMCs, with at least 6.5 million per sample. Total RNA, at least 6 micrograms per sample, was extracted from PBMCs with Trizol reagent. Naive CD45RAhigh/CD27high T cell percentages were measured by flow cytometry on a PBMC aliquot from every donor. Receptor libraries were prepared by 5' RACE. Instrument used: Illumina HiSeq 2500. A second PCR of roughly 7 to 12 cycles was performed with a sample-barcoded 5' primer and a J-beta primer mix. A template-switch 5' adaptor carrying 12 random nucleotides introduced a unique molecular identifier onto each TCR beta cDNA molecule. At least 2.5 million CDR3-containing paired-end reads were obtained from each sample. All of the RNA was converted into first-strand cDNA using the Mint cDNA synthesis kit, with a TRBC-specific oligonucleotide serving as the primer. Following uracil-DNA glycosylase treatment, a first 18-cycle PCR with universal primers M1SS and BC2_uni_R was performed on all cDNA. The original pipeline was this. Normalization of each sample was performed by random selection of 1 million high-quality reads, each carrying a distinct molecular identifier. Reads with shared molecular identifiers were discarded instead of being binned into consensus sequences. MiTCR, with a Q25 quality threshold and the strictest error-elimination algorithm, was used for CDR3 identification, clonotype clustering and error correction. A nonparametric unseen species model with Euler transformation was used to estimate a lower bound on total TCR beta diversity. The public reads were quality trimmed at Q25 with fastp and then assembled into clones with MiXCR by TCRdb, keeping productive beta chains. Every distinct CDR3 protein forms one entry, paired with its most common genes and DNA. The V and J calls follow TCRdb's processing rather than the paper's. Recorded for this sample are 1.5 million to 2 million distinct CDR3 sequences; about 50% of them occurred a single time. Clones ranked in the top ten supply 2% to 2.5% of the sample.

The germline ends are 16 bases apart after V is trimmed by 4 bases and J by 0 bases. The CDR3 runs 16 amino acids, cysteine and phenylalanine included. Only the CDR3 region is kept as DNA, spanning 48 bases read in frame from base 1. CDR1 is given as SGHTA and CDR2 as FQGNSA, both from the germline V gene. This clonotype was seen a few times. No cognate antigen has been identified for it. No quality values exist for individual bases; no much larger clone is one base distant. The clonotype originates from a woman aged 40 to 50 in good health. Sequencing was performed on blood. The sequence is built from TRBV7-2 and TRBJ2-7; the D segment is perhaps TRBD1 or TRBD2, each sharing 5 matched bases. The CDR3 protein is CASSYPGRLPSYEQYF. The DNA sequence is TGTGCCAGCAGCTACCCGGGACGGCTGCCCTCCTACGAGCAGTACTTC.